This T cell receptor beta chain appears in the sequencing data of a study of blood T cell repertoires in COVID-19 (dated by TCRdb to the early 2020s). Regarding the complete study: The collaborator samples originated in the United States, Italy and Spain and spanned the acute and convalescent phases of COVID-19. The repertoires were released in a freely available public database intended as a resource for research on the immune response to SARS-CoV-2. Samples came from the ongoing ImmuneRACE study (first 160 participants) plus 1,254 subjects from 6 global collaborators. HLA class I and class II types, where available, came from metadata supplied by the sample provider rather than from assay-based typing. The prospective study material was composed of cDNA or gDNA derived from T cells, B-cell-depleted T cells, or PBMCs. Nearly every sample came with metadata listing a de-identified subject ID, COVID-19 status, age in years and sex. Deeply sampled blood TCRbeta repertoires from subjects exposed to, actively infected with, or recovered from COVID-19 were included in the dataset. Broader findings and caveats from the paper: Clinical and demographic metadata were provided uncurated, with the amount varying by source and participant.

On this clone itself: There is no known antigen for this receptor. There are no base qualities to consult, and no much larger clone falls within one base.

The immunoSEQ Assay, a bias-controlled multiplex PCR, was used to amplify TCRbeta CDR3 regions from genomic DNA. The authors' pipeline ran thus. Within the assay, amplification of reference gene primers was used to estimate how many nucleated cells each sample contained. Sequence reads were collapsed and filtered to measure the absolute abundance of every unique TCRbeta CDR3 rearrangement. Productive Simpson clonality was computed per sample as the square root of Simpson's diversity index over productive rearrangements. Entries here come from immuneACCESS through TCRdb and include only in-frame sequences with V and J called. Some clones fail to appear in such tables; in the studies checked, an unresolved V gene covers under half of the shortfall, and the cause of the remainder is unknown. The V and J calls and the clone size are those of that table, but D and trimming were determined from the DNA. The sample table lists around 250,000 clones, about 91% of them with a count of one. Clones ranked in the top ten supply roughly 1.2% of the sample.

The cysteine opens and the phenylalanine closes a CDR3 of 17 amino acids. Only the CDR3 part of the read is kept: 51 bases, read in frame from the first base. The germline V gene (reference sequence) provides CDR1 MNHEY and CDR2 SMNVEV. V and J are truncated by 3 bases and 2 bases respectively, leaving an intervening sequence of 16 bases. Participants in the prospective study were aged roughly 18 to 95 years, lived in about two dozen United States geographic areas, and enrolled through a virtual design. In the prospective study, participants were assigned to cohorts based on the clinical history participants reported in a screening survey and a study questionnaire. In the prospective study, mobile phlebotomists collected whole blood, serum and a nasopharyngeal or oropharyngeal swab from each participant. Additional blood draws and questionnaires over an approximately 2-month period could optionally be provided by prospective study participants. Before DNA extraction, blood samples from the prospective study were shipped at room temperature or frozen.

Sequencing was done on a sample of PBMCs or T cells enriched from blood (not recorded which). In this chain, TRBV27 is recombined with TRBJ1-4; the D gene lacks a confident call. This clonotype was obtained from a woman between 40 and 50 years old with acute COVID-19. In nucleotide form, the sequence is TGTGCCAGCAGTTTCGTCGGGCGGGGTGGCACTAATGAAAAACTGTTTTTT. Protein translation: CASSFVGRGGTNEKLFF.